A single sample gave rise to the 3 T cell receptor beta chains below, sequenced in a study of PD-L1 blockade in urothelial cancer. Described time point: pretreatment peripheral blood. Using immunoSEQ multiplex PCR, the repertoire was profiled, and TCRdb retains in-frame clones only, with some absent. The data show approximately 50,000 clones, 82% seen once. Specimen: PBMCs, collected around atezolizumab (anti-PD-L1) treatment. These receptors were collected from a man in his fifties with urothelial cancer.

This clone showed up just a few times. CDR3 in amino acids: CSVKGQRGTEAFF. CDR3 bases: TGCAGCGTAAAGGGTCAAAGGGGCACTGAAGCTTTCTTT. V usage is TRBV29-1 and J usage is TRBJ1-1; maybe TRBD1 (5 bases). Germline loops: CDR1 SQVTM, CDR2 ANQGSEA. The V gene lost 6 bases and the J gene lost 4 bases, with 15 bases spanning the gap. The CDR3 is made up of 13 amino acids.

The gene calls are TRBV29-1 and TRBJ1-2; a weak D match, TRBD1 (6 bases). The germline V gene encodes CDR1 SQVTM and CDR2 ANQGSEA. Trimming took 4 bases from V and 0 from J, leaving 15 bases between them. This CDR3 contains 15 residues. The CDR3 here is CSVGVGAGANYGYTF. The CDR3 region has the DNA TGCAGCGTTGGGGTTGGGGCAGGGGCTAACTATGGCTACACCTTC.

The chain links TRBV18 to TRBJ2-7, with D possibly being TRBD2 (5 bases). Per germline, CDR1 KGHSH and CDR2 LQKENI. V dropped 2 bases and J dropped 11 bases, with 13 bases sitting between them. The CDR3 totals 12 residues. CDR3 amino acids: CASSPEGAAKYF. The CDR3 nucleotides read TGTGCCAGCTCACCAGAGGGCGCGGCTAAGTACTTC.